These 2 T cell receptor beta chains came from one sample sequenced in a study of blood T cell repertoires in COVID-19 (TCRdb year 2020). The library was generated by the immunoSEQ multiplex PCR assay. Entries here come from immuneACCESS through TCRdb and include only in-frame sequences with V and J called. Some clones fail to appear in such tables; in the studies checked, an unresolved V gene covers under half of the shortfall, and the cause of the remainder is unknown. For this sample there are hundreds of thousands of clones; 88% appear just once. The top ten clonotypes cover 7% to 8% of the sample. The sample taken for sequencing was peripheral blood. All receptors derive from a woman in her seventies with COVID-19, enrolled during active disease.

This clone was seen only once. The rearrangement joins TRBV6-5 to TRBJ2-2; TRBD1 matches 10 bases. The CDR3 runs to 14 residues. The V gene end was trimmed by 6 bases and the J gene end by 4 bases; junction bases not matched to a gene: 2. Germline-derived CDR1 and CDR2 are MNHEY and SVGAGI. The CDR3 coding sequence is TGTGCCAGCAGGGGGACAGGGGTCACCGGGGAGCTGTTTTTT. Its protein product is CASRGTGVTGELFF.

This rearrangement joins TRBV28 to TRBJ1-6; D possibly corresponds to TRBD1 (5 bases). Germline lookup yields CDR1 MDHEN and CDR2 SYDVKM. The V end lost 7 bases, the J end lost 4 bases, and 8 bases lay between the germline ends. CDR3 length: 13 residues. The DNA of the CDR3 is TGTGCCAGCACTGGGGGGTATAATTCACCCCTCCACTTT. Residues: CASTGGYNSPLHF.